This passage covers 26 T cell receptor beta chains from one sample sequenced in a study of vaccination and CD4 T cells after COVID-19. The treatment here: roughly 11-day PBMC culture with coronavirus spike peptide pools or control peptides (ViraFEST assay). CD4+ T cells that had been cultured provided DNA sequenced with the Oncomine TCR Beta short-read assay. One entry per CDR3 protein results from TCRdb running MiXCR on the PCR reads. The table records roughly 18,000 distinct CDR3 sequences, roughly 55% of them present only once. Their specific antigens are unknown. The sample was CD4+ T cells from blood, cultured in vitro, taken before SARS-CoV-2 vaccination. These receptors all come from a human donor who had recovered from COVID-19.

The rearrangement links TRBV11-3 to TRBJ1-1; 7 bases map to TRBD1. The CDR3 loop spans 14 amino acids. Per germline, CDR1 SGHNT and CDR2 YENEEA. The V segment lost 6 bases and the J segment 8 bases; nucleotides outside the gene matches: 12. The CDR3 DNA is TGTGCCAGCAGAGCCGGGACAGAGAATATCGAAGCTTTCTTT. Protein product: CASRAGTENIEAFF. Drawing the rest from reference TRBV11-3 and TRBJ1-1, the complete variable domain is EAGVVQSPRYKIIEKKQPVAFWCNPISGHNTLYWYLQNLGQGPELLIRYENEEAVDDSQLPKDRFSAERLKGVDSTLKIQPAELGDSAVYLCASRAGTENIEAFFGQGTRLTVV.

The CDR3 DNA reads TGTGCCAGCAGACCCACAGGGAATCAGCCCCAGCATTTT. Translation: CASRPTGNQPQHF. V and J are TRBV12-3 or TRBV12-4 and TRBJ1-5, with D perhaps matching TRBD1 (6 bases). This CDR3 has 13 amino acids. Trimming pared 6 bases from V and 4 bases from J, leaving 10 bases between.

This rearrangement joins TRBV7-2 to TRBJ1-1; the match to TRBD1 covers 8 bases. The V segment lost 3 bases and the J segment 6 bases; nucleotides outside the gene matches: 9. CDR1 is SGHTA and CDR2 is FQGNSA in the germline V gene. CDR3 length: 15 residues. Written as DNA, the CDR3 is TGTGCCAGCAGCTTCCGGACAGGGCTGAAAGCTGAAGCTTTCTTT. Protein product: CASSFRTGLKAEAFF.

This clonotype was detected only a few times. The chain combines TRBV6-5 with TRBJ1-2; 7 bases are a match to TRBD1. CDR1 is MNHEY and CDR2 is SVGAGI in the germline V gene. This CDR3 has 16 residues. V was clipped by 2 bases and J by 5 bases; unmatched bases: 11. CDR3 in DNA: TGTGCCAGCAGTTACCTCGGACAGGCAAAGGGTTATGGCTACACCTTC. Translation: CASSYLGQAKGYGYTF.

This clonotype has only a few counts. This chain uses TRBV20-1 with TRBJ1-1; 7 bases are a match to TRBD1. Trimming cost V 3 bases and J 0 bases; bases outside gene matches: 10. Germline-derived CDR1 and CDR2 are DFQATT and SNEGSKA (reference sequence). The CDR3 covers 16 residues. CDR3 in amino acids: CSARSQGTLVNTEAFF. The CDR3 DNA reads TGCAGTGCTAGGTCACAGGGGACCTTAGTGAACACTGAAGCTTTCTTT.

The rearrangement uses TRBV11-2 and TRBJ1-1, with TRBD1 matching over 7 bases. Germline CDR1 and CDR2: SGHAT and FQNNGV. This CDR3 comprises 13 residues. After removal of 0 bases from V and 9 bases from J, the junction contained 4 bases not matched to a gene. DNA of the CDR3: TGTGCCAGCAGCTTAGATGTCAGGGGGAAAGCTTTCTTT. Translation gives CASSLDVRGKAFF.

This clonotype has more than one count but fewer than ten. This CDR3 reads CASSATVQGELFF. The DNA of the CDR3 is TGTGCCAGCAGCGCAACCGTTCAAGGGGAGCTGTTTTTT. The J gene is TRBJ2-2, the V gene TRBV7-2; D unclear. This CDR3 has 13 residues. V shed 5 bases and J shed 8 bases, with 12 bases lying between them. Germline V gene data show CDR1 as SGHTA and CDR2 as FQGNSA.

This clonotype was observed a few times. The CDR3 loop reads CASSYHESTVNYGYTF. CDR3 in DNA: TGTGCCAGCAGTTACCATGAGTCTACAGTTAACTATGGCTACACCTTC. The chain employs TRBV6-2 or TRBV6-3 and TRBJ1-2, with D hard to call. This CDR3 comprises 16 residues. The germline CDR1 and CDR2 sequences are MNHEY and SVGEGT. Trimming shortened V by 2 bases and J by 1 base, and 14 bases separated the two germline ends.

This clonotype was picked up a small number of times. The chain links TRBV7-9 to TRBJ1-1; possible D gene TRBD1, 5 bases. V was pared by 5 bases and J by 6 bases, with 13 bases between. The CDR3 runs 13 residues. Germline values: CDR1 SEHNR, CDR2 FQNEAQ (reference sequence). The chain's CDR3 is CASSEGPAPEAFF. For the CDR3, the DNA is TGTGCCAGCAGCGAGGGACCAGCCCCTGAAGCTTTCTTT. Complete variable domain (other parts from reference TRBV7-9 and TRBJ1-1): DTGVSQNPRHKITKRGQNVTFRCDPISEHNRLYWYRQTLGQGPEFLTYFQNEAQLEKSRLLSDRFSAERPKGSFSTLEIQRTEQGDSAMYLCASSEGPAPEAFFGQGTRLTVV.

The V gene is TRBV4-1, the J gene TRBJ1-2, with 9 bases identical to TRBD1. This CDR3 has 14 amino acids. V dropped 1 base and J dropped 7; count of bases not matched to a gene: 4. Germline assignment: CDR1 MGHRA and CDR2 YSYEKL. Here the CDR3 reads CASSQGTGAGGYTF. CDR3 nucleotides: TGCGCCAGCAGCCAAGGGACAGGGGCCGGTGGCTACACCTTC.

This clonotype was found a few times. The chain joins TRBV7-9 to TRBJ2-5; TRBD1 matches 7 bases. In germline, CDR1 is SEHNR, CDR2 FQNEAQ (reference sequence). V trimming: 11 bases; J trimming: 4 bases; junction bases outside the gene matches: 16. The CDR3 runs to 15 residues. The CDR3: CAGGSTGAVGETQYF. As DNA, the CDR3 is TGTGCCGGGGGATCCACAGGGGCCGTGGGAGAGACCCAGTACTTC. Variable domain in full (rest from reference TRBV7-9 and TRBJ2-5): DTGVSQNPRHKITKRGQNVTFRCDPISEHNRLYWYRQTLGQGPEFLTYFQNEAQLEKSRLLSDRFSAERPKGSFSTLEIQRTEQGDSAMYLCAGGSTGAVGETQYFGPGTRLLVL.

This clonotype was detected a few times. The rearrangement uses TRBV7-9 and TRBJ1-3; 7 positions match TRBD1. Germline CDR1 SEHNR, CDR2 FQNEAQ (reference sequence). Trimming took 5 bases from V and 11 from J; bases not matched to a gene: 12. The CDR3 is 14 amino acids. CDR3 sequence reads: CASSPLQGTGAIYF. The CDR3 DNA reads as TGTGCCAGCAGCCCACTACAGGGGACCGGTGCCATATATTTT.

The chain has TRBV6-2 or TRBV6-3 and TRBJ1-5; TRBD1 matches at 10 bases. This CDR3 spans 17 amino acids. J was trimmed by 4 bases and V by 5 bases; bases with no gene match: 11. CDR1 and CDR2 from the germline V gene are MNHEY and SVGEGT. In DNA form, the CDR3 reads TGTGCCAGCAGTCCTCAAGGGACAGGGGCAAGGAATCAGCCCCAGCATTTT. This sequence encodes CASSPQGTGARNQPQHF.

This clonotype was recorded once. The chain recombines TRBV28 with TRBJ2-7; D might be TRBD1 (6 bases). Germline V gene data show CDR1 as MDHEN and CDR2 as SYDVKM. Trimming shortened V by 3 bases and J by 5 bases, and 20 bases separated the two germline ends. The CDR3 covers 16 residues. The CDR3 loop reads CASSFLAPGDLHEQYF. CDR3 DNA: TGTGCCAGCAGTTTTTTAGCACCAGGGGACCTCCACGAGCAGTACTTC. The entire variable domain, with the rest obtained from reference TRBV28 and TRBJ2-7, is as follows: DVKVTQSSRYLVKRTGEKVFLECVQDMDHENMFWYRQDPGLGLRLIYFSYDVKMKEKGDIPEGYSVSREKKERFSLILESASTNQTSMYLCASSFLAPGDLHEQYFGPGTRLTVT.

V is TRBV19 and J is TRBJ2-3; D ambiguous. The CDR3 runs 13 residues. Germline V lookup: CDR1 LNHDA, CDR2 SQIVND (reference sequence). The V gene lost 4 bases and the J gene lost 3 bases, with 8 bases spanning the gap. The CDR3 reads CASSTRRTDTQYF. In DNA form, the CDR3 reads TGTGCCAGTAGTACCCGCCGTACAGATACGCAGTATTTT. Full variable domain (rest looked up from reference TRBV19 and TRBJ2-3): DGGITQSPKYLFRKEGQNVTLSCEQNLNHDAMYWYRQDPGQGLRLIYYSQIVNDFQKGDIAEGYSVSREKKESFPLTVTSAQKNPTAFYLCASSTRRTDTQYFGPGTRLTVL.

This clonotype was counted between two and nine times. This sequence joins TRBV20-1 and TRBJ1-6; 11 bases line up with TRBD1. CDR1 is DFQATT and CDR2 is SNEGSKA in the germline V gene (reference sequence). The CDR3 totals 15 residues. Losses at the gene ends were 2 bases for V and 8 bases for J; bases not matched to a gene: 5. The CDR3 region is CSARRTGGADSPLHF. The DNA of the CDR3 is TGCAGTGCTAGAAGGACAGGGGGCGCGGATTCACCCCTCCACTTT.

This clonotype is labeled medium-sized. The J gene is TRBJ2-7, the V gene TRBV7-2; D not certain. The germline V gene has CDR1 SGHTA and CDR2 FQGNSA. The length of the CDR3 is 16 residues. V was pared by 2 bases and J by 0 bases, with 14 bases between. The DNA for the CDR3 is TGTGCCAGCAGCTTAAGACACCTGTTCAGCTCCTACGAGCAGTACTTC. Protein sequence: CASSLRHLFSSYEQYF.

The chain is built from TRBV20-1 and TRBJ1-6; possible D gene TRBD1, 5 bases. Germline V CDR1 and CDR2: DFQATT, SNEGSKA (reference sequence). V was pared by 5 bases and J by 11 bases, with 19 bases between. This CDR3 contains 14 residues. The CDR3 nucleotides are TGCAGTGCTGGGGAAATGCAGGGTAGGACACCCCTCCACTTT. Its translation: CSAGEMQGRTPLHF.

This chain links TRBV10-3 with TRBJ1-1, with TRBD1 matching 9 bases. The CDR3 runs to 15 residues. J lost 1 base, V lost 6 bases, and 6 bases had no gene match. The germline V gene encodes CDR1 ENHRY and CDR2 SYGVKD. CDR3 sequence reads: CAIRLPGQGNTEAFF. As DNA, the CDR3 is TGTGCCATCAGACTCCCGGGACAGGGGAACACTGAAGCTTTCTTT.

The V gene is TRBV2, the J gene TRBJ2-5; D is undetermined. There are 16 residues in the CDR3. CDR1 and CDR2 (germline): SNHLY, FYNNEI. V was shortened by 3 bases and J by 1 base, with 15 bases between the two germline ends. The CDR3 DNA is TGTGCCAGCAGTGAGTTGCCAGAGGCTTTCCAAGAGACCCAGTACTTC. Protein product: CASSELPEAFQETQYF. Filled out from reference TRBV2 and TRBJ2-5, the complete variable domain reads EPEVTQTPSHQVTQMGQEVILRCVPISNHLYFYWYRQILGQKVEFLVSFYNNEISEKSEIFDDQFSVERPDGSNFTLKIRSTKLEDSAMYFCASSELPEAFQETQYFGPGTRLLVL.

The genes are TRBV7-9 and TRBJ2-7, with 10 positions matching TRBD1. The trim removed 3 bases at V and 5 bases at J, leaving 10 bases unmatched. The germline V gene encodes CDR1 SEHNR and CDR2 FQNEAQ (reference sequence). This CDR3 has 16 amino acids. The CDR3 protein is CASSLETGGFNDEQYF. The CDR3 DNA is TGTGCCAGCAGCTTGGAGACAGGGGGCTTTAACGACGAGCAGTACTTC.

V usage is TRBV7-9 and J usage is TRBJ2-1, with D possibly TRBD2 on 5 matching bases. Trimming shortened V by 5 bases and J by 8 bases, and 16 bases separated the two germline ends. CDR1 and CDR2 (germline): SEHNR, FQNEAQ (reference sequence). CDR3 size: 14 residues. For the CDR3, the DNA is TGTGCCAGCAGCACCCGCCTTAGCGAGGATGAGCAGTTCTTC. This gives the protein CASSTRLSEDEQFF.

The V call is TRBV7-2, the J call TRBJ2-2; 9 positions match TRBD2. Unmatched junction bases numbered 11, after V lost 5 bases and J lost 4 bases. Germline values: CDR1 SGHTA, CDR2 FQGNSA. The CDR3 consists of 17 residues. DNA for the CDR3: TGTGCCAGCAGCCCGACTTCGCGGGGGGGATTCACCGGGGAGCTGTTTTTT. Amino acid sequence: CASSPTSRGGFTGELFF. Full variable domain (missing parts from reference TRBV7-2 and TRBJ2-2): GAGVSQSPSNKVTEKGKDVELRCDPISGHTALYWYRQSLGQGLEFLIYFQGNSAPDKSGLPSDRFSAERTGGSVSTLTIQRTQQEDSAVYLCASSPTSRGGFTGELFFGEGSRLTVL.

The chain joins TRBV19 to TRBJ2-7, with no clear D. The CDR3 length is 15 residues. Germline-derived CDR1 and CDR2 are LNHDA and SQIVND (reference sequence). Trimming removed 4 bases at V and 3 bases at J, with 16 bases between. The CDR3 bases are TGTGCCAGTAGTACCAATTCCCGGGCCCTCTACGAGCAGTACTTC. Protein product: CASSTNSRALYEQYF.

This clonotype was seen more than once but under ten times. This chain links TRBV12-3 or TRBV12-4 with TRBJ2-5; 7 nucleotides align to TRBD2. V was pared by 6 bases and J by 4 bases, with 5 bases of the junction left unmatched. The CDR3 length is 13 residues. CDR3 in amino acids: CASSPSGRETQYF. Here the CDR3 DNA reads TGTGCCAGCAGCCCTAGCGGTCGAGAGACCCAGTACTTC.

The chain has TRBV6-2 or TRBV6-3 and TRBJ2-1; the match to TRBD2 covers 12 bases. The V gene end was trimmed by 6 bases and the J gene end by 5 bases; junction bases not matched to a gene: 5. Germline-derived CDR1 and CDR2 are MNHEY and SVGEGT. The CDR3 extends over 15 amino acids. The CDR3 DNA sequence: TGTGCCAGCAGAGGACTAGCGGGATCAAACAATGAGCAGTTCTTC. It codes for CASRGLAGSNNEQFF.